One and the same sample provided the 31 T cell receptor beta chains below, sequenced in a study of cytomegalovirus exposure and HLA in healthy donors. The PCR made use of 60 Vbeta and 13 Jbeta primers. TCRdb's table, derived via immunoSEQ multiplex PCR, lists solely in-frame clones and lacks some. There are about 170,000 clones in the sample; roughly 80% occur only once, and about 4.4% lies in the top ten. Sequencing used PBMCs. Receptors originate from a woman aged 50 to 60 in good health and CMV-seropositive.

This clone appeared a single time. The CDR3 sequence is CASSGGHYSNQPQHF. The CDR3 coding sequence is TGTGCCAGCAGCGGTGGACACTATAGCAATCAGCCCCAGCATTTT. V usage is TRBV9 and J usage is TRBJ1-5, with a possible D match to TRBD1 (5 bases). The CDR3 consists of 15 residues. V lost 3 bases to trimming and J lost 0 bases, with 10 bases between them. Germline lookup yields CDR1 SGDLS and CDR2 YYNGEE. The whole variable domain, filled in from reference TRBV9 and TRBJ1-5, reads DSGVTQTPKHLITATGQRVTLRCSPRSGDLSVYWYQQSLDQGLQFLIQYYNGEERAKGNILERFSAQQFPDLHSELNLSSLELGDSALYFCASSGGHYSNQPQHFGDGTRLSIL.

This rearrangement joins TRBV5-1 to TRBJ2-5, with a possible D match to TRBD1 (6 bases). The CDR3 is made up of 16 amino acids. CDR1 is SGHRS and CDR2 is YFSETQ in the germline V gene. Trimming took off 0 bases at V and 2 bases at J, with 14 bases between the two ends. The CDR3 DNA sequence: TGCGCCAGCAGCTTGGTGATTGGACAGTCACAAGAGACCCAGTACTTC. Translating it yields CASSLVIGQSQETQYF. Variable domain in full (rest from reference TRBV5-1 and TRBJ2-5): KAGVTQTPRYLIKTRGQQVTLSCSPISGHRSVSWYQQTPGQGLQFLFEYFSETQRNKGNFPGRFSGRQFSNSRSEMNVSTLELGDSALYLCASSLVIGQSQETQYFGPGTRLLVL.

The chain employs TRBV6-5 and TRBJ1-6; D not certain. Between the trimmed V and J ends, which lost 5 bases and 9 bases, there was a span of 14 bases. This CDR3 comprises 14 residues. Germline V gene data show CDR1 as MNHEY and CDR2 as SVGAGI. The CDR3 sequence is CASSAPGRVSPLHF. The CDR3 DNA is TGTGCCAGCAGTGCTCCGGGGAGGGTTTCACCCCTCCACTTT.

This clone has only a few counts. As DNA, the CDR3 is TGCAGCGTTGGACTAGCGGATTTTTCAAGGAACGAGCAGTACTTC. Translating it yields CSVGLADFSRNEQYF. This chain joins TRBV29-1 and TRBJ2-7, with TRBD2 identical over 9 bases. The CDR3 totals 15 residues. The germline CDR1 and CDR2 sequences are SQVTM and ANQGSEA. With V trimmed by 4 bases and J by 5 bases, 12 bases remained unmatched.

CDR3 DNA: TGTGCCAGCAGCGTAGATGACGGGGGGCTCACCGGGGAGCTGTTTTTT. Amino acid sequence: CASSVDDGGLTGELFF. The chain combines TRBV9 with TRBJ2-2; D perhaps matches TRBD2 (7 bases). V lost 0 bases and J lost 4, with 13 bases in between. CDR1 and CDR2 (germline): SGDLS, YYNGEE. The CDR3 covers 16 residues.

The chain couples TRBV28 to TRBJ2-7; possibly TRBD2 for D (5 bases). Between the trimmed V and J ends, which lost 7 bases and 7 bases, there was a span of 20 bases. Germline lookup yields CDR1 MDHEN and CDR2 SYDVKM. The CDR3 covers 14 residues. The CDR3 sequence: CASITAGILAEQYF. The CDR3 DNA reads TGTGCCAGCATTACAGCCGGGATTCTAGCTGAGCAGTACTTC. The full variable domain, its missing parts supplied by reference TRBV28 and TRBJ2-7, is DVKVTQSSRYLVKRTGEKVFLECVQDMDHENMFWYRQDPGLGLRLIYFSYDVKMKEKGDIPEGYSVSREKKERFSLILESASTNQTSMYLCASITAGILAEQYFGPGTRLTVT.

The chain has TRBV11-2 and TRBJ1-6; 9 bases agree with TRBD1. The CDR3 length is 16 residues. J gave up 5 bases and V 5 bases, and 7 bases lay outside the gene matches. The germline CDR1 and CDR2 sequences are SGHAT and FQNNGV. CDR3 loop: CASSRGTGFDNSPLHF. The CDR3 DNA follows: TGTGCCAGCAGCCGGGGGACAGGGTTCGATAATTCACCCCTCCACTTT. Filled out from reference TRBV11-2 and TRBJ1-6, the complete variable domain reads EAGVAQSPRYKIIEKRQSVAFWCNPISGHATLYWYQQILGQGPKLLIQFQNNGVVDDSQLPKDRFSAERLKGVDSTLKIQPAKLEDSAVYLCASSRGTGFDNSPLHFGNGTRLTVT.

This clone turned up a few times. The chain couples TRBV29-1 to TRBJ1-1; possible D gene TRBD1, 5 bases. From germline, CDR1 is SQVTM and CDR2 ANQGSEA. The CDR3 sequence is 14 residues long. The V end was cut by 3 bases, the J end by 7 bases, with 18 bases between. CDR3 DNA sequence: TGCAGCGTTGAGAAGGACACATCGATCCTTGAAGCTTTCTTT. The encoded protein is CSVEKDTSILEAFF.

This chain connects TRBV7-2 to TRBJ2-5; 8 bases are a match to TRBD2. With 5 bases clipped from V and 5 bases from J, the junction kept 13 bases outside the gene matches. Looked up from germline, CDR1 is SGHTA and CDR2 is FQGNSA. CDR3 length: 16 residues. The chain's CDR3 is CASSTLRGGAGETQYF. The CDR3 DNA sequence: TGTGCCAGCAGCACCCTCCGGGGGGGGGCTGGGGAGACCCAGTACTTC.

The chain combines TRBV9 with TRBJ2-3, with D tentatively TRBD2 (5 bases). Germline assignment: CDR1 SGDLS and CDR2 YYNGEE. V was shortened by 4 bases and J by 1 base, with 16 bases between the two germline ends. There are 16 residues in the CDR3. DNA for the CDR3: TGTGCCAGCAGCTCCCTTGGAGGCGCCGGCACAGATACGCAGTATTTT. It encodes CASSSLGGAGTDTQYF.

The chain carries TRBV18 and TRBJ1-4; 9 bases fit TRBD1. Unmatched junction bases numbered 4, after V lost 0 bases and J lost 8 bases. The V gene's germline CDR1 is KGHSH and CDR2 LQKENI. The CDR3 contains 15 residues. The CDR3 DNA sequence: TGTGCCAGCTCACCACCGGGACAGGGAGGCGAAAAACTGTTTTTT. Amino acids: CASSPPGQGGEKLFF. Together with reference TRBV18 and TRBJ1-4, the CDR3 gives the full variable domain: NAGVMQNPRHLVRRRGQEARLRCSPMKGHSHVYWYRQLPEEGLKFMVYLQKENIIDESGMPKERFSAEFPKEGPSILRIQQVVRGDSAAYFCASSPPGQGGEKLFFGSGTQLSVL.

The chain combines TRBV5-1 with TRBJ2-1; perhaps TRBD1 as D (6 bases). Germline V CDR1 and CDR2: SGHRS, YFSETQ. The CDR3 extends over 14 amino acids. In DNA form, the CDR3 reads TGCGCGACGAAGAGGGGGTCAACCTACAATGAGCAGTTCTTC. Its protein is CATKRGSTYNEQFF.

The rearrangement joins TRBV15 to TRBJ2-7, with 7 bases identical to TRBD2. Per germline, CDR1 LNHNV and CDR2 YYDKDF (reference sequence). The length of the CDR3 is 17 residues. V lost 1 base to trimming and J lost 2 bases; unmatched junction nucleotides: 11. CDR3 nucleotide sequence: TGTGCCACCAGCAGAGGACCTTTCCTAGCGGTAACCTACGAGCAGTACTTC. Translated, it gives CATSRGPFLAVTYEQYF.

This chain joins TRBV28 and TRBJ2-7, with TRBD1 matching 7 bases. This CDR3 spans 15 amino acids. V lost 5 bases, J lost 3 bases, and 10 bases stayed unmatched. CDR1 and CDR2 from the germline V gene are MDHEN and SYDVKM. The CDR3 sequence is CASSHPDRASYEQYF. CDR3 in DNA: TGTGCCAGCAGTCATCCCGACAGGGCCAGCTACGAGCAGTACTTC.

The V call is TRBV5-1, the J call TRBJ2-5; TRBD2 matches at 8 bases. The V gene's germline CDR1 is SGHRS and CDR2 YFSETQ. The CDR3 loop spans 15 amino acids. V was clipped by 5 bases and J by 3 bases; unmatched bases: 9. The CDR3 loop is CASRTLAGFEETQYF. In nucleotides, the CDR3 is TGCGCCAGCAGGACCCTAGCGGGCTTCGAAGAGACCCAGTACTTC. Full variable domain (outside the CDR3, taken from reference TRBV5-1 and TRBJ2-5): KAGVTQTPRYLIKTRGQQVTLSCSPISGHRSVSWYQQTPGQGLQFLFEYFSETQRNKGNFPGRFSGRQFSNSRSEMNVSTLELGDSALYLCASRTLAGFEETQYFGPGTRLLVL.

The table lists this clone with a count of one. J is TRBJ1-6 and V is TRBV4-3, with D possibly being TRBD1 (6 bases). This CDR3 has 13 residues. Germline lookup yields CDR1 LGHNA and CDR2 YSLEER. Trimming removed 5 bases from V and 7 bases from J, with 9 bases in between. For the CDR3, the DNA is TGCGCCAGCAGCGCAGGGGCGAATTCACCCCTCCACTTT. Translation: CASSAGANSPLHF.

The chain carries TRBV6-5 and TRBJ2-3; 8 bases match TRBD2. CDR1 is MNHEY and CDR2 is SVGAGI in the germline V gene. This CDR3 region has 15 residues. V shed 2 bases and J 8 bases; nucleotides not matched to a gene: 9. The CDR3 here is CASSYQAGGHGTQYF. In DNA form, the CDR3 reads TGTGCCAGCAGTTACCAGGCGGGGGGCCACGGTACGCAGTATTTT.

The rearrangement links TRBV19 to TRBJ1-4, with unresolved D. Per the germline V gene, CDR1 is LNHDA and CDR2 is SQIVND (reference sequence). V lost 5 bases and J lost 0, with 10 bases in between. This CDR3 region has 15 residues. CDR3: CASSLTDATNEKLFF. In DNA form, the CDR3 reads TGTGCCAGTAGTCTTACAGATGCAACTAATGAAAAACTGTTTTTT.

DNA of the CDR3: TGTGCCAGCAGTTTATCGGTAGCGGGGGGGTACGAGCAGTACTTC. Its translation is CASSLSVAGGYEQYF. This chain links TRBV27 with TRBJ2-7, with 11 bases aligning to TRBD2. Looked up from germline, CDR1 is MNHEY and CDR2 is SMNVEV (reference sequence). Trimming cost V 0 bases and J 4 bases; bases outside gene matches: 2. The CDR3 covers 15 residues.

In its sample, this clone was seen a few times. This chain links TRBV4-2 with TRBJ2-7, with D possibly matching TRBD2 (5 bases). Germline-derived CDR1 and CDR2 are LGHNA and YNFKEQ. CDR3 size: 16 residues. The V end lost 0 bases, the J end lost 6 bases, and 18 bases lay between the germline ends. The CDR3 spells CASSQEIRLAFLEQYF. The CDR3 bases are TGTGCCAGCAGCCAAGAGATTAGGCTAGCTTTTCTCGAGCAGTACTTC.

The chain uses TRBV7-2 and TRBJ2-5, with 10 positions matching TRBD2. Germline CDR1 and CDR2: SGHTA and FQGNSA. The J segment lost 1 base and the V segment lost 4 bases, leaving 0 bases of the junction unmatched. The CDR3 length is 14 residues. DNA for the CDR3: TGTGCCAGCAGCTGGACTAGCGGCCAAGAGACCCAGTACTTC. This codes for CASSWTSGQETQYF.

This clone was seen more than once but under ten times. The chain recombines TRBV4-3 with TRBJ1-3; D remains ambiguous. The CDR3 has 15 residues. Trimming shortened V by 3 bases and J by 1 base, and 10 bases separated the two germline ends. The germline V gene encodes CDR1 LGHNA and CDR2 YSLEER. The DNA of the CDR3 is TGCGCCAGCAGCCAGGTCGGAGGTTCTGGAAACACCATATATTTT. This sequence encodes CASSQVGGSGNTIYF.

V usage is TRBV18 and J usage is TRBJ1-1, with TRBD1 as a possible D gene (6 bases). Germline values: CDR1 KGHSH, CDR2 LQKENI. There are 17 residues in the CDR3. The germline V and J ends were trimmed by 2 bases and 0 bases, with 16 bases remaining between them. The CDR3 protein is CASSPINDRGLNTEAFF. The CDR3, as DNA: TGTGCCAGCTCACCAATAAATGATAGGGGGTTGAACACTGAAGCTTTCTTT.

V and J are TRBV5-1 and TRBJ2-1; TRBD2 aligns across 9 bases. Germline V lookup: CDR1 SGHRS, CDR2 YFSETQ. The CDR3 covers 16 residues. The junction had 7 bases not matched to a gene; V was cut back by 0 bases and J by 6 bases. CDR3 residues: CASSLGYSSGGNEQFF. The CDR3 nucleotides read TGCGCCAGCAGCTTGGGTTACAGTAGCGGGGGCAATGAGCAGTTCTTC.

V is TRBV18 and J is TRBJ1-2; 8 positions agree with TRBD1. The V gene's germline CDR1 is KGHSH and CDR2 LQKENI. The length of the CDR3 is 19 residues. Trimming cost V 0 bases and J 4 bases; bases outside gene matches: 16. This CDR3 is CASSPPGHPQGALGYGYTF. In DNA form, the CDR3 reads TGTGCCAGCTCACCACCGGGGCACCCTCAGGGGGCCCTCGGCTATGGCTACACCTTC. The whole variable domain, remainder taken from reference TRBV18 and TRBJ1-2, is NAGVMQNPRHLVRRRGQEARLRCSPMKGHSHVYWYRQLPEEGLKFMVYLQKENIIDESGMPKERFSAEFPKEGPSILRIQQVVRGDSAAYFCASSPPGHPQGALGYGYTFGSGTRLTVV.

The gene calls are TRBV18 and TRBJ2-5; D is unclear. This CDR3 contains 13 residues. The V gene lost 0 bases and the J gene lost 2 bases, with 4 bases spanning the gap. Germline V gives CDR1 KGHSH, CDR2 LQKENI. The CDR3 loop is CASSPPSQETQYF. The CDR3 DNA is TGTGCCAGCTCACCACCGTCTCAAGAGACCCAGTACTTC. Variable domain in full (rest from reference TRBV18 and TRBJ2-5): NAGVMQNPRHLVRRRGQEARLRCSPMKGHSHVYWYRQLPEEGLKFMVYLQKENIIDESGMPKERFSAEFPKEGPSILRIQQVVRGDSAAYFCASSPPSQETQYFGPGTRLLVL.

The chain carries TRBV7-3 and TRBJ2-4; 9 bases are a match to TRBD1. Germline V CDR1 and CDR2: SGHTA, FQGTGA. Trimming at V came to 5 bases and at J to 8 bases, leaving 10 bases not matched to a gene. The CDR3 length is 15 residues. CDR3 DNA sequence: TGTGCCAGCAGCCCGGACAGGGGAGGAGAGGACATTCAGTACTTC. Protein sequence: CASSPDRGGEDIQYF.

In this sample, this clone turned up once. The chain employs TRBV28 and TRBJ1-2, with a possible D match to TRBD1 (5 bases). V was clipped by 3 bases and J by 7 bases, with 12 bases between them. The CDR3 loop spans 13 amino acids. The germline V gene encodes CDR1 MDHEN and CDR2 SYDVKM. For the CDR3, the DNA is TGTGCCAGCAGTTTCAGACTCCAGGGTGGCTACACCTTC. This codes for CASSFRLQGGYTF.

The chain uses TRBV5-1 and TRBJ1-1; 10 bases match TRBD1. J was trimmed by 3 bases and V by 7 bases; bases with no gene match: 3. Germline V gene lookup returns CDR1 SGHRS and CDR2 YFSETQ. The CDR3 extends over 13 amino acids. The CDR3 protein is CASSGQGYTEAFF. The CDR3 DNA follows: TGCGCCAGCTCGGGACAGGGGTACACTGAAGCTTTCTTT.

This chain links TRBV12-5 with TRBJ1-5; TRBD1 might be the D (6 bases). The germline V gene encodes CDR1 LGHNT and CDR2 FRNRAP. Trimming pared 7 bases from V and 2 bases from J, leaving 21 bases between. The CDR3 totals 17 residues. The chain's CDR3 is CASVGVFSRQGNQPQHF. In DNA form, the CDR3 reads TGTGCTAGTGTCGGGGTTTTTTCCAGACAGGGCAATCAGCCCCAGCATTTT.

The chain combines TRBV18 with TRBJ1-5; D is uncertain. Germline V gene data show CDR1 as KGHSH and CDR2 as LQKENI. V lost 5 bases, J lost 6 bases, and 14 bases lay in between. The length of the CDR3 is 14 residues. The CDR3 region is CASSVNPGSQPQHF. For the CDR3, the DNA is TGTGCCAGCTCAGTCAATCCGGGGTCTCAGCCCCAGCATTTT.